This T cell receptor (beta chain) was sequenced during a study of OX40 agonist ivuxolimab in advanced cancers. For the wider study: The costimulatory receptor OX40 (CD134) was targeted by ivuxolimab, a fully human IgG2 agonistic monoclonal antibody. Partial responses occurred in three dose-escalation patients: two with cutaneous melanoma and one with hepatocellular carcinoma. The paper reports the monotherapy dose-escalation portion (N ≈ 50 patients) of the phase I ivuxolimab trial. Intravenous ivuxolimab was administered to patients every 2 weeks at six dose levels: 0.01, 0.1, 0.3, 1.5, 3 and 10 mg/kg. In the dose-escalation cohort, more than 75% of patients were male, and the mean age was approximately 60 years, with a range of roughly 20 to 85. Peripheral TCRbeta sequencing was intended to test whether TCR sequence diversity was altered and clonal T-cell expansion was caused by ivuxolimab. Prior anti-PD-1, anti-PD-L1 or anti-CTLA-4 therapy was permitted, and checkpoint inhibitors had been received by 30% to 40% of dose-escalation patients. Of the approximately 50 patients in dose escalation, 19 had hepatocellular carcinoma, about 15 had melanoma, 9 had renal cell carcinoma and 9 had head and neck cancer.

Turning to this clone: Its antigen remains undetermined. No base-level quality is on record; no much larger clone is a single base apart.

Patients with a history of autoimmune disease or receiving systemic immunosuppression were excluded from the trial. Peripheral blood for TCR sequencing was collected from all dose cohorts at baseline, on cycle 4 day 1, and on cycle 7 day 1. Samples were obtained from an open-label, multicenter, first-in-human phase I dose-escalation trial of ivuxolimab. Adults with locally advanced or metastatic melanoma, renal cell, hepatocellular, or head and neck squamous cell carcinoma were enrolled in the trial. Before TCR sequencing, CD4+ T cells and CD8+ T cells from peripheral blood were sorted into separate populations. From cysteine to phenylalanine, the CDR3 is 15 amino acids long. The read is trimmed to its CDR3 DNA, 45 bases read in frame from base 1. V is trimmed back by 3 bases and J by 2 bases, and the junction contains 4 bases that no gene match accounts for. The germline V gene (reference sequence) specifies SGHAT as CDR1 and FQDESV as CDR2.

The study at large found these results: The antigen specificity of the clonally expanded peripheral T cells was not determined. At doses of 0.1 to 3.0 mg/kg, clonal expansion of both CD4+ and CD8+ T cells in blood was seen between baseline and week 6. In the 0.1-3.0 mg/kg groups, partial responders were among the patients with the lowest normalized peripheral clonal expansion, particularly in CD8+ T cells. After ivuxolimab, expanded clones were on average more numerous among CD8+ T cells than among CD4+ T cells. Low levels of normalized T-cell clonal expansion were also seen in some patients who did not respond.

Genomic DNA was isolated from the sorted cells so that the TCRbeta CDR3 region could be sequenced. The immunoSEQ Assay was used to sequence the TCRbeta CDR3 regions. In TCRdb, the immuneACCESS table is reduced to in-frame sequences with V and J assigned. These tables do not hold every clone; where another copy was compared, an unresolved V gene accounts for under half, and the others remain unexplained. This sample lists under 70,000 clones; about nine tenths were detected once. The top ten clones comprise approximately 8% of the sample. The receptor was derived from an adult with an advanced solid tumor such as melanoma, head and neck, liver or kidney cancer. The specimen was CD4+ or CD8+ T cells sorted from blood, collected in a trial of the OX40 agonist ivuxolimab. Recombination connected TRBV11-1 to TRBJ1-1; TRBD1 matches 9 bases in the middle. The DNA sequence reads TGTGCCAGCAGCTTGGGACAGGGTTTCAACACTGAAGCTTTCTTT. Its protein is CASSLGQGFNTEAFF.